This T cell receptor (beta chain) was sequenced during a study of memory CD8 T cells in hepatitis C reinfection. This sample's time point: late/post reinfection, 12 to 24 weeks after detection. TCR sequencing was done directly ex vivo on sorted cells, without expansion in vitro. Clones were read by immunoSEQ multiplex PCR, and TCRdb kept only the in-frame ones, dropping some. The repertoire holds approximately 46,000 clones, with 89% as singletons. Germline CDR1 and CDR2: LNHDA and SQIVND (reference sequence). CDR3 length equals 15 residues. V was trimmed by 3 bases and J by 0 bases, leaving 9 bases between them.

Sequenced: naive CD8+ T cells sorted from blood. This TCR was recovered from a man aged 18 to 30 with hepatitis C virus infection. The gene calls are TRBV19 and TRBJ2-1; TRBD1 is a possible D gene (5 bases). The CDR3 is CASSMQGSSYNEQFF. The CDR3 nucleotides read TGTGCCAGTAGTATGCAGGGCAGCTCCTACAATGAGCAGTTCTTC.